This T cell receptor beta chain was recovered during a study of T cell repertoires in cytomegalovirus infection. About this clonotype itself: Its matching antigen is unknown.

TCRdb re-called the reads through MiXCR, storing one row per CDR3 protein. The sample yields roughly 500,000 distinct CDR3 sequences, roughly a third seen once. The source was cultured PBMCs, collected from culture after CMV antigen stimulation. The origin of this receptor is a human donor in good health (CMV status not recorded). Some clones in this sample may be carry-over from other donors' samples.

CDR3 protein: CASSQTRQGWTDTQYF. CDR3 DNA sequence: TGCGCCAGCAGCCAAACCCGACAGGGGTGGACAGATACGCAGTATTTT. The chain recombines TRBV4-1 with TRBJ2-3; 8 nucleotides align to TRBD1. Germline-derived CDR1 and CDR2 are MGHRA and YSYEKL. V trimming: 2 bases; J trimming: 3 bases; junction bases outside the gene matches: 7. The CDR3 runs to 16 residues.